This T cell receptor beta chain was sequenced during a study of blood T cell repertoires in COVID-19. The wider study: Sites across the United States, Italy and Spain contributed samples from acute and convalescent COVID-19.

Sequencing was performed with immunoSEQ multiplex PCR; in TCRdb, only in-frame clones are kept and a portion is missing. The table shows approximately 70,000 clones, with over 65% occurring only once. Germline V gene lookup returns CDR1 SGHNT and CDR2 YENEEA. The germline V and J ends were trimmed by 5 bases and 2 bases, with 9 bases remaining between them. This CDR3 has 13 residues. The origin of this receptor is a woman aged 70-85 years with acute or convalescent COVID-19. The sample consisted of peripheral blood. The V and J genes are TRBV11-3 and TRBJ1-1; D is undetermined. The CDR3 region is CASSAGFNTEAFF. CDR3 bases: TGTGCCAGCAGCGCAGGCTTTAACACTGAAGCTTTCTTT.